This T cell receptor (beta chain) was sequenced in a study of a mutant IDH1 vaccine in newly diagnosed glioma. The germline V gene has CDR1 LNHDA and CDR2 SQIVND (reference sequence). V lost 6 bases and J 0 bases, leaving 12 bases between the germline ends. The CDR3 runs to 15 residues. Study conclusions and caveats: Of the patients, more than 80% had vaccine-induced immune responses.

The time point was: week 47, end of study. All doses held 300 ug of mutant IDH1 20-mer peptide, with topical imiquimod. Eight vaccinations went to patients in weeks 1, 3, 5, 7, 11, 15, 19, 23. The data were produced by immunoSEQ multiplex PCR, yet TCRdb's version contains in-frame clones alone and is incomplete. The top ten hold over 0.6% of the sample, which has around 94,000 clones, about 90% seen once. This clone is a singleton in its sample. What it binds is not known. V and J are TRBV19 and TRBJ2-4; D is possibly TRBD2 (5 bases). This TCR came from a woman in her 50s with glioma. The sequences come from PBMCs, collected from a glioma patient whose treatment included an IDH1 peptide vaccine. CDR3 sequence reads: CASSPGVIAKNIQYF. The CDR3, as DNA: TGTGCCAGTAGCCCCGGGGTAATAGCCAAAAACATTCAGTACTTC.